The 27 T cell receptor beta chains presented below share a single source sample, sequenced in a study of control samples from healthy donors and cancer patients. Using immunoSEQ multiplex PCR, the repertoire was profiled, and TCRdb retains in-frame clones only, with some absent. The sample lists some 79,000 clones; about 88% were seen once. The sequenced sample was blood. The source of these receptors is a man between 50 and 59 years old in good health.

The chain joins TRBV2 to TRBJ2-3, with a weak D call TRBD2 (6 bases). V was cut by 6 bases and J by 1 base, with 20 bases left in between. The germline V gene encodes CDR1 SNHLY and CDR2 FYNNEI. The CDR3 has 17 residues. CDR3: CASSKRGLLRGTDTQYF. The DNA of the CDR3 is TGTGCCAGCAGCAAAAGGGGACTCCTACGGGGCACAGATACGCAGTATTTT.

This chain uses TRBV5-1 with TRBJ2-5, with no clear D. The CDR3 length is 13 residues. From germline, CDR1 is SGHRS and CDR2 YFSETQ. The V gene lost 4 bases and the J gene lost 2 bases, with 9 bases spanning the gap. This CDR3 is CASSPYLQETQYF. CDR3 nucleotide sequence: TGCGCCAGCAGCCCATACTTGCAAGAGACCCAGTACTTC.

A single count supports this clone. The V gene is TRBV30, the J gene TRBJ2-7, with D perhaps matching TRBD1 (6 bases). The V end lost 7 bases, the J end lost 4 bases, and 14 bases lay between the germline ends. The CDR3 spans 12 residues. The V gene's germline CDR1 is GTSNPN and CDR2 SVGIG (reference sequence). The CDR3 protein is CASRAGEYEQYF. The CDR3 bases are TGTGCCTCCCGAGCAGGGGAGTACGAGCAGTACTTC.

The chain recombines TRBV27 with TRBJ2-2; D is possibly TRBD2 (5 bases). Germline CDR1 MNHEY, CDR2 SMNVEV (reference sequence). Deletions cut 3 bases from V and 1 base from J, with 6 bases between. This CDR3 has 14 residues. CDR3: CASSFGGNTGELFF. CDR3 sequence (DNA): TGTGCCAGCAGTTTCGGAGGGAACACCGGGGAGCTGTTTTTT.

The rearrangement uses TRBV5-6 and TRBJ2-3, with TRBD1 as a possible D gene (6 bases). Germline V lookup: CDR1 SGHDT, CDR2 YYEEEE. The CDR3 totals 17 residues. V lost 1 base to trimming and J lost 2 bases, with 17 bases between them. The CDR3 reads CASSLFFGGQLTDTQYF. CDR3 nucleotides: TGTGCCAGCAGCTTGTTTTTTGGTGGACAGCTCACAGATACGCAGTATTTT.

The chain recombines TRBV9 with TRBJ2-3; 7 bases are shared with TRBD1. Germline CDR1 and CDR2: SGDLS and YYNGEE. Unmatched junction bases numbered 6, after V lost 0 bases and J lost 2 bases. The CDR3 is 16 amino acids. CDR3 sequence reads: CASSVENRGDTDTQYF. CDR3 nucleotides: TGTGCCAGCAGCGTAGAGAACAGGGGAGACACAGATACGCAGTATTTT.

CDR3 sequence (DNA): TGTGCCAGCTCACCCCCAGGGCAGACCTACGAGCAGTACTTC. This gives the protein CASSPPGQTYEQYF. The rearrangement uses TRBV18 and TRBJ2-7; possible D gene TRBD1, 5 bases. V dropped 3 bases and J dropped 2 bases, with 11 bases sitting between them. The V gene's germline CDR1 is KGHSH and CDR2 LQKENI. This CDR3 has 14 residues.

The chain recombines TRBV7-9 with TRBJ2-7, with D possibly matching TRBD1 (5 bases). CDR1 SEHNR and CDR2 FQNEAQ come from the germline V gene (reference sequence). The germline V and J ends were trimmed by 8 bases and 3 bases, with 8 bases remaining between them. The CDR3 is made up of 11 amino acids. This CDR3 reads CASARGYEQYF. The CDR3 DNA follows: TGTGCCAGCGCTAGGGGCTACGAGCAGTACTTC.

Here the CDR3 reads CASSDQRGGYNEQFF. The CDR3 DNA is TGTGCCAGCAGTGACCAGCGGGGAGGCTACAATGAGCAGTTCTTC. The rearrangement joins TRBV6-1 to TRBJ2-1; 7 bases are shared with TRBD2. CDR1 and CDR2 from the germline V gene are MNHNS and SASEGT. V was pared by 3 bases and J by 3 bases, with 5 bases of the junction left unmatched. This CDR3 region has 15 residues.

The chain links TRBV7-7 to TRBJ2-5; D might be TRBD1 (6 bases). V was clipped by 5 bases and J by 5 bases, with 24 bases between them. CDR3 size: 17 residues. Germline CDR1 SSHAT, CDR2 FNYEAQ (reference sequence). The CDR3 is CASSPSASTGLLETQYF. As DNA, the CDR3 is TGTGCCAGCAGCCCATCCGCGTCCACAGGGTTACTCGAGACCCAGTACTTC.

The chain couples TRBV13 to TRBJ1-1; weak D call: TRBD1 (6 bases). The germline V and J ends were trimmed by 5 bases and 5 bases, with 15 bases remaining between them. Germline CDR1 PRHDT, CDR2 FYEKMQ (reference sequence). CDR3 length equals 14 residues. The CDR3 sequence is CASSTQGGQTEAFF. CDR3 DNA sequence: TGTGCCAGCAGCACGCAGGGCGGACAGACTGAAGCTTTCTTT.

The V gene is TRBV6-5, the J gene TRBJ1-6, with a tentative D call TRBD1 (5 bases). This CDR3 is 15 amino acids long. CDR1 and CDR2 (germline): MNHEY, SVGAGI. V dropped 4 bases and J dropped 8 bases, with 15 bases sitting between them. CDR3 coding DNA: TGTGCCAGCAGTTCCTCGGGACCGGGGTATTCACCCCTCCACTTT. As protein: CASSSSGPGYSPLHF.

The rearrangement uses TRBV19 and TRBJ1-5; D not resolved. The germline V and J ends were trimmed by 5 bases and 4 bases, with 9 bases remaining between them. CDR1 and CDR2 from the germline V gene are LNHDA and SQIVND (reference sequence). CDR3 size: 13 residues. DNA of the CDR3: TGTGCCAGTAGTCCAGTCGAGAATCAGCCCCAGCATTTT. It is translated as CASSPVENQPQHF.

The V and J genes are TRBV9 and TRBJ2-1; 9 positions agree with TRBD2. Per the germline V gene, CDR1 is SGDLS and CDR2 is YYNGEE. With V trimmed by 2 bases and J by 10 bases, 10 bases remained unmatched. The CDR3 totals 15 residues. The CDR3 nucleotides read TGTGCCAGCAGCGTCCAAGCGGGGGGAACGTCCGAGCAGTTCTTC. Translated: CASSVQAGGTSEQFF.

DNA of the CDR3: TGTGCCAGCAGTGAAGCAGCTCTTTATGTGCGGGGGCCCCATACGCAGTATTTT. Its translation: CASSEAALYVRGPHTQYF. The chain employs TRBV2 and TRBJ2-3; TRBD2 might be the D (7 bases). Between the trimmed V and J ends, which lost 0 bases and 7 bases, there was a span of 23 bases. CDR1 SNHLY and CDR2 FYNNEI come from the germline V gene. This CDR3 is built from 18 residues.

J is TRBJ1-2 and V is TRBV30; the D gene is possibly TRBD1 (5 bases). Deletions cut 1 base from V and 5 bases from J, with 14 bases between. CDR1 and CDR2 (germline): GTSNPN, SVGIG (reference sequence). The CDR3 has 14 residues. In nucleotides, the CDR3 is TGTGCCTGGAGTGAAGGGCAGGGCCATTATGGCTACACCTTC. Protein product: CAWSEGQGHYGYTF.

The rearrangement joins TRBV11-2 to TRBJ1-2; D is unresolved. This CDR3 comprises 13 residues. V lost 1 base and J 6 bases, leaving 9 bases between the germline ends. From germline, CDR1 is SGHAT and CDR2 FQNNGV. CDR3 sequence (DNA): TGTGCCAGCAGCTTAGTAGGGAGGGATGGCTACACCTTC. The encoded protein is CASSLVGRDGYTF. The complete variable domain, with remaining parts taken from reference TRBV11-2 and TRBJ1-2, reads EAGVAQSPRYKIIEKRQSVAFWCNPISGHATLYWYQQILGQGPKLLIQFQNNGVVDDSQLPKDRFSAERLKGVDSTLKIQPAKLEDSAVYLCASSLVGRDGYTFGSGTRLTVV.

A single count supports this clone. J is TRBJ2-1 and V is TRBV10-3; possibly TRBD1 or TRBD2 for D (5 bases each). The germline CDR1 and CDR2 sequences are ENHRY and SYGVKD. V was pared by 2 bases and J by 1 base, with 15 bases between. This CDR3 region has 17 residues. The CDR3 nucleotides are TGTGCCATCAGTGAGAGTAGGGGTAGCGAGTCCTACAATGAGCAGTTCTTC. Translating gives CAISESRGSESYNEQFF.

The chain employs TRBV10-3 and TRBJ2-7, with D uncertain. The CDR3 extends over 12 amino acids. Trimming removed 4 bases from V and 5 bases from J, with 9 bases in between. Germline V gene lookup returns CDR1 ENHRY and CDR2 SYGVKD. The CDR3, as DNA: TGTGCCATCAGTGGGCTTCTCCACGAGCAGTACTTC. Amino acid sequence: CAISGLLHEQYF.

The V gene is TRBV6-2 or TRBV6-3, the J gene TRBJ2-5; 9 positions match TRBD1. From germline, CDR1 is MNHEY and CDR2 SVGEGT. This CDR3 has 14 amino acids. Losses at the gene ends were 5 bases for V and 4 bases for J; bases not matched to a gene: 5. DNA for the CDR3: TGTGCCAGCAGTGGACAGGGGAGTCGAGAGACCCAGTACTTC. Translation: CASSGQGSRETQYF.

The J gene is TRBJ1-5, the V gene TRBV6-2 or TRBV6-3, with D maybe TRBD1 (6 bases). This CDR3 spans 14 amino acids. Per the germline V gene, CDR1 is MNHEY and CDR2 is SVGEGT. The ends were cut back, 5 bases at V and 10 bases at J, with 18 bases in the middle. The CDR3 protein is CASSHNRETNPQHF. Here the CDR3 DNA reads TGTGCCAGCAGTCACAACAGGGAAACTAACCCCCAGCATTTT.

This CDR3 is CASSFGRGISYEQYF. The CDR3 region has the DNA TGTGCCAGCAGCTTTGGTAGGGGGATATCCTACGAGCAGTACTTC. This chain connects TRBV7-2 to TRBJ2-7, with D perhaps TRBD1 (6 bases). CDR1 and CDR2 (germline): SGHTA, FQGNSA. The CDR3 length is 15 residues. Trimming removed 3 bases from V and 1 base from J, with 13 bases in between.

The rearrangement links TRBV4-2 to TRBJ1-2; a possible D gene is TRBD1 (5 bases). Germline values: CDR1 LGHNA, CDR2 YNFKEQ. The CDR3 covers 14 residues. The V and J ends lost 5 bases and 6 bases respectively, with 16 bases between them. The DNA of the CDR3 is TGTGCCAGCAGCTCTGACCTAAGAGGGGATGGCTACACCTTC. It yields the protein CASSSDLRGDGYTF.

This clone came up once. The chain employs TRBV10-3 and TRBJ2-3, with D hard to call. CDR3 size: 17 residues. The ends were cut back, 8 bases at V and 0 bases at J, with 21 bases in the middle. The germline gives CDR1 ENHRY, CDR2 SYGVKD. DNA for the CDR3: TGTGCCATCCCCTTCCCCTGTGGGCAACTTAGCACAGATACGCAGTATTTT. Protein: CAIPFPCGQLSTDTQYF.

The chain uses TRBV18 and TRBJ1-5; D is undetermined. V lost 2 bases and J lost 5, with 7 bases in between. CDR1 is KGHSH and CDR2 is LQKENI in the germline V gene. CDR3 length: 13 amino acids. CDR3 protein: CASSPALDQPQHF. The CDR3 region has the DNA TGTGCCAGCTCACCAGCCTTAGATCAGCCCCAGCATTTT.

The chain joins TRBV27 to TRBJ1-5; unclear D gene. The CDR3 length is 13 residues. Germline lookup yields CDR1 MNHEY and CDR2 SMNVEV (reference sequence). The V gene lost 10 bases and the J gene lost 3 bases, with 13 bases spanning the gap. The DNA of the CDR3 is TGTGCCACCCGGGAGACGATCAATCAGCCCCAGCATTTT. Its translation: CATRETINQPQHF.

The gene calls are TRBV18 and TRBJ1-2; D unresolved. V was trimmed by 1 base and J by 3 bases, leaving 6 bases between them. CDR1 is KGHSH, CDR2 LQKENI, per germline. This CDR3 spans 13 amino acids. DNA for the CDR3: TGTGCCAGCTCACCACAGGGAGACTATGGCTACACCTTC. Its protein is CASSPQGDYGYTF.